One and the same sample provided the 14 T cell receptor beta chains below, sequenced in a study of T cell responses to AZD1222 COVID-19 vaccine. TCRdb's copy holds only in-frame clones and misses some; the assay was immunoSEQ multiplex PCR. The table includes about 130,000 clones, around 90% detected once. The source material was peripheral blood, sampled on day 0 of AZD1222 vaccination. The receptors originated from an adult in good health.

The chain is built from TRBV9 and TRBJ2-1; 10 bases agree with TRBD2. Germline V gene lookup returns CDR1 SGDLS and CDR2 YYNGEE. With V trimmed by 0 bases and J by 7 bases, 10 bases remained unmatched. The CDR3 totals 17 residues. This chain's CDR3 is CASSVALAGAYRNEQFF. CDR3 bases: TGTGCCAGCAGCGTAGCTCTAGCGGGAGCGTATAGGAATGAGCAGTTCTTC.

This clone was found a few times. The V call is TRBV24-1, the J call TRBJ2-5; tentatively, D is TRBD1 (6 bases). The V end lost 5 bases, the J end lost 4 bases, and 19 bases lay between the germline ends. The CDR3 contains 16 residues. CDR1 is KGHDR, CDR2 SFDVKD, per germline. The CDR3 protein is CATSANTQGPGETQYF. In DNA form, the CDR3 reads TGTGCCACCAGTGCCAATACACAGGGCCCTGGAGAGACCCAGTACTTC.

This sequence joins TRBV18 and TRBJ2-7, with D perhaps TRBD1 (5 bases). This CDR3 contains 13 residues. Trimming shortened V by 3 bases and J by 3 bases, and 9 bases separated the two germline ends. Per the germline V gene, CDR1 is KGHSH and CDR2 is LQKENI. The CDR3 spells CASSPPRDYEQYF. In DNA, the CDR3 is TGTGCCAGCTCACCCCCCAGGGACTACGAGCAGTACTTC.

The chain combines TRBV6-2 or TRBV6-3 with TRBJ2-5; D is perhaps TRBD1 or TRBD2 (5 bases each). Per the germline V gene, CDR1 is MNHEY and CDR2 is SVGEGT. The CDR3 sequence is 14 residues long. V lost 2 bases and J 5 bases, leaving 12 bases between the germline ends. The CDR3 region has the DNA TGTGCCAGCAGTTACGGGGGAAGCGAGGAGACCCAGTACTTC. Its protein is CASSYGGSEETQYF.

The rearrangement uses TRBV2 and TRBJ1-4, with 7 bases lining up with TRBD1. V shed 7 bases, J shed 6 bases, and the junction held 2 bases outside the gene matches. Germline CDR1 SNHLY, CDR2 FYNNEI. This CDR3 comprises 12 residues. The CDR3 region has the DNA TGTGCCAGCATAGGGACAGATGAAAAACTGTTTTTT. Translation gives CASIGTDEKLFF.

J is TRBJ2-5 and V is TRBV19, with TRBD2 matching over 10 bases. The CDR3 consists of 17 residues. The junction had 11 bases not matched to a gene; V was cut back by 2 bases and J by 5 bases. Germline V gene sequence: CDR1 LNHDA, CDR2 SQIVND (reference sequence). The CDR3 spells CASSISAGGPGRETQYF. The DNA of the CDR3 is TGTGCCAGTAGTATATCAGCGGGAGGGCCCGGTAGGGAGACCCAGTACTTC.

The V and J genes are TRBV6-2 or TRBV6-3 and TRBJ2-1, with 8 bases matching TRBD2. This CDR3 spans 17 amino acids. Trimming removed 2 bases from V and 0 bases from J; junction bases left unmatched: 6. CDR1 and CDR2 from the germline V gene are MNHEY and SVGEGT. The DNA of the CDR3 is TGTGCCAGCAGTTACGGGTTTAGCGGGATCTCCTACAATGAGCAGTTCTTC. Encoded protein: CASSYGFSGISYNEQFF.

The gene calls are TRBV29-1 and TRBJ2-3; 7 bases fit TRBD2. This CDR3 contains 14 residues. V was pared by 3 bases and J by 1 base, with 4 bases of the junction left unmatched. The V gene's germline CDR1 is SQVTM and CDR2 ANQGSEA. The CDR3 bases are TGCAGCGTTGAGCGGGGGTATGGCACAGATACGCAGTATTTT. Its protein is CSVERGYGTDTQYF.

The chain has TRBV12-3 or TRBV12-4 and TRBJ1-1, with D unresolved. V dropped 1 base and J dropped 6 bases, with 6 bases sitting between them. The CDR3 spans 12 residues. The chain's CDR3 is CASSLGASEAFF. DNA for the CDR3: TGTGCCAGCAGTTTAGGGGCCTCTGAAGCTTTCTTT.

The chain recombines TRBV2 with TRBJ2-3, with a tentative D call TRBD1 (5 bases). The length of the CDR3 is 15 residues. Per the germline V gene, CDR1 is SNHLY and CDR2 is FYNNEI. The V gene lost 7 bases and the J gene lost 0 bases, with 14 bases spanning the gap. As DNA, the CDR3 is TGTGCCAGCACCCGACAGTCCTTAAGCACAGATACGCAGTATTTT. Amino acids: CASTRQSLSTDTQYF.

This chain joins TRBV28 and TRBJ2-1; 7 bases agree with TRBD2. The CDR3 totals 17 residues. V lost 5 bases to trimming and J lost 3 bases; unmatched junction nucleotides: 13. Germline CDR1 reads MDHEN; CDR2 reads SYDVKM. CDR3 sequence (DNA): TGTGCCAGCAGTCGCCTAGCGGTAGCCTTTCTCTACAATGAGCAGTTCTTC. It translates to CASSRLAVAFLYNEQFF.

In DNA form, the CDR3 reads TGTGCCAGCAGCTTAGCGGGGGATTACGAGCAGTACTTC. It is translated as CASSLAGDYEQYF. V usage is TRBV7-3 and J usage is TRBJ2-7; TRBD2 agrees at 7 bases. This CDR3 has 13 amino acids. V was clipped by 2 bases and J by 4 bases; unmatched bases: 2. Germline CDR1 and CDR2: SGHTA and FQGTGA.

The CDR3 coding sequence is TGTGCCAGCAGAGACCCTCAGCGGAAAGCTTTCTTT. It specifies CASRDPQRKAFF. The rearrangement joins TRBV6-6 to TRBJ1-1; no definite D call. The germline CDR1 and CDR2 sequences are MNHNY and SVGAGI (reference sequence). The CDR3 runs to 12 residues. V was pared by 6 bases and J by 9 bases, with 14 bases between.

The sample holds one count of this clone. The chain links TRBV27 to TRBJ2-1; either TRBD1 or TRBD2 may fit D (5 bases each). There are 15 residues in the CDR3. The V gene's germline CDR1 is MNHEY and CDR2 SMNVEV (reference sequence). Trimming stripped 6 bases from V and 7 bases from J, with 19 bases between. The CDR3 DNA is TGTGCCAGCAGAAATGGGACGCTGAGGAGGAATGAGCAGTTCTTC. This translates into CASRNGTLRRNEQFF.